This TCR beta chain came from a study of blood T cells in healthy people across ages. Findings and limits, study-wide: It was not possible, with unsorted PBMCs, to conclusively compare naive and antigen-experienced cells. As age increased, TCR beta diversity per million T cells fell in a roughly linear fashion.

This CDR3 has 16 residues. V shed 6 bases and J 2 bases; nucleotides not matched to a gene: 7. Per the germline V gene, CDR1 is MNHNY and CDR2 is SVGAGI (reference sequence). Russia was home to the donors, healthy Caucasian individuals aged about 6 to 100. PCR was performed a second time for about 6 to 11 cycles using a sample-barcoded 5' primer and a J-beta primer mix. TCRdb independently ran MiXCR on the 5' RACE reads; one entry per CDR3 protein. The data contain approximately 820,000 distinct CDR3 sequences, 40% to 50% of them singletons. This clonotype was seen more than once but under ten times. Its antigen is as yet unknown.

This rearrangement joins TRBV6-6 to TRBJ2-3; 11 nucleotides align to TRBD1. The TCR originated in a man in his 60s in good health. Sequences were obtained from blood. Here the CDR3 reads CASSVGQGAFTDTQYF. In DNA, the CDR3 is TGTGCCAGCAGCGTAGGACAGGGGGCCTTCACAGATACGCAGTATTTT.